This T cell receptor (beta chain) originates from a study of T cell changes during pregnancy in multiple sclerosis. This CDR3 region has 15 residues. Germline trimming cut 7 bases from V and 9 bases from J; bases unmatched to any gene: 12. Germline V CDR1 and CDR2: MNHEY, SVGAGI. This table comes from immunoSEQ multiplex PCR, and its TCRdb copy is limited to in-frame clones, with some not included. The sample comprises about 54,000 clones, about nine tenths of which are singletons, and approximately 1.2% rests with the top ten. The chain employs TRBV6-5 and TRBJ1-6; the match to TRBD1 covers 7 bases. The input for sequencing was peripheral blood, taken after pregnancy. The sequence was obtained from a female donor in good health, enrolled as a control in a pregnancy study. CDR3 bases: TGTGCCAGCACCAAACCACGGACAGGTGTTTCACCCCTCCACTTT. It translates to CASTKPRTGVSPLHF.